This T cell receptor beta chain comes out of a study of cytomegalovirus exposure and HLA in healthy donors (dated by TCRdb to about 2017). The study in broad terms: An earlier analysis of some 620 of the donors reported 276 Gb of sequence data and 100 million to 120 million unique TCR beta sequences obtained from around 180 million T cells. Roughly 300 gigabases of sequencing data and approximately 91 million unique TCR sequences made up an early release that covered 500 to 700 HLA-typed donors. Among the roughly 430 genotyped donors, under 90% belonged to the genetic ancestry cluster associated with self-reported Caucasian donors. The study aimed to test whether signatures of past pathogen exposure could be identified by cataloging public T cell receptors. Using immunosequencing, the study profiled T cell repertoires from 500 to 800 subjects and related those repertoires to cytomegalovirus serostatus. A separate validation cohort of approximately 120 different subjects was used in addition to the roughly 700-subject first cohort. The study combined high-throughput TCR immunosequencing, statistical association of individual TCRs with disease status, and machine learning to predict cytomegalovirus infection status. A later analysis re-examined previously published TCR beta repertoires from several hundred donors and added high-resolution HLA genotyping to investigate patterns of TCR occurrence. Rather than using new phenotypic data, the later analysis identified candidate immune exposures from TCR beta sequences and from how often those sequences occurred across donors. To decide whether each TCR beta V gene segment behaved as functional or pseudogenic, an earlier analysis of some 600 of the donors relied on high-throughput TCR beta sequencing. Donor age, sex, ethnicity and CMV serostatus were compiled alongside the repertoire data. In a later genetic analysis, genome-wide SNP genotypes for about three fifths of the roughly 670 donors were used, and that subset was treated as a discovery cohort. Every discovery cohort repertoire had been produced on one sequencing platform. Class I and class II HLA loci were covered by the typing at four-digit resolution. The number of typed donors differed by locus: 629-630 for A, B, C, DRB1 and DQB1; some 540 for DQA1; fewer than 610 for DPA1; and about 450 for DPB1. Because of strong linkage in the cohort, a handful of DR-DQ haplotypes were treated as single units for association and clustering. Among about 370 genotyped donors of the cohort, an average of approximately 240,000 unique TCR beta nucleotide sequences was sequenced per donor, of which approximately 18% were non-productive.

In total, more than 500 healthy bone marrow donors made up the cohort. At the time of sampling, all cohort members were nominally healthy, though unrecorded immune exposures were likely present. The donor tested CMV seronegative, placing the donor among the 350 or so seronegative members of the cohort. A peripheral blood sample was collected from each donor, and TCR beta sequencing was performed on peripheral blood mononuclear cells. The Qiagen DNeasy Blood Extraction Kit was used to extract genomic DNA from the blood cell samples. Points on this clone: No cognate antigen has been identified for it.

Library construction relied on the immunoSEQ multiplex PCR assay. For the multiplex PCR, a mixture combining 60 forward primers for TCR Vbeta segments and 13 reverse primers for TCR Jbeta segments was used. The CDR3 region of rearranged TCR beta genes was amplified from genomic DNA by a multiplex PCR assay. The amplified TCR beta libraries were sequenced on the Illumina HiSeq System as 87-base-pair reads. The paper's data handling went like this. In a later analysis, 80 million or so unique TCR beta chains were counted across the roughly 700 repertoires, and some 10 million of these chains were shared by at least two donors. Raw reads were error-corrected and collapsed into unique sequences by a nearest-neighbor algorithm in which closely related sequences were merged to remove PCR and sequencing errors. CDR3 sequences were aligned to IMGT reference sequences to assign V, D and J gene segments. For a sequence to be retained, at least a six-nucleotide match to both a V gene segment and a J gene segment was required. A rearrangement counted as productive if the CDR3 had no stop codons and remained in frame with V and J, and every other rearrangement counted as non-productive. CDR3 was defined by IMGT convention, running from the second conserved V-encoded cysteine to the conserved J-encoded phenylalanine. The earlier analysis of roughly 590 of the donors excluded any sequence lacking an unambiguous match to a single V gene segment. In an earlier analysis of 587 of the donors, V segments were called functional above 56.7% productive rearrangements and were called segregating when the between-donor standard deviation exceeded 5%. A statistical classification framework was developed to diagnose cytomegalovirus status using the catalog of TCR beta chain sequences. In a later analysis, TCR nucleotide sequences were compared against IMGT/GENE-DB human TR gene sequences so that V and J genes could be assigned. A later analysis assigned CDR3 sequences and most-parsimonious VDJ recombination scenarios with the TCRdist pipeline. In a later analysis, each TCR beta chain was defined by its CDR3 amino acid sequence together with its V-gene family, and reads without a unique V-gene family were excluded. In a later analysis, 450 to 600 highly shared, low-generation-probability nucleotide sequences were removed to address suspected cross-contamination and a sequencing artifact. A later analysis calculated a clonal expansion index for each public chain from normalized within-repertoire ranks of inferred template counts. In a later analysis, generation probabilities were computed with a VDJ recombination model fitted to out-of-frame rearrangements, and the resulting probabilities were checked against IGoR. In a later analysis, hypergeometric tests were used to score TCR-TCR, TCR-HLA and TCR-CMV co-occurrence, with a repertoire-size bias correction applied to TCR pairs. To estimate false discovery rates, a later analysis permuted the HLA or CMV assignments 20 times. In a later analysis, co-occurring TCRs were grouped with DBSCAN, and TCRdist sequence similarity was added when clustering was performed within HLA-allele-positive subsets. Repertoires with fewer than 30,000 or more than 120,000 public chains were left out of co-occurrence clustering, as were five repertoires with anomalous nucleotide sharing. In its TCRdb copy, this immuneACCESS table keeps in-frame sequences only and misses some clones. Where compared with another copy, unresolved V genes explain less than half of these, and the others have no known cause. V, J and clone size reflect that table, while D and trimming were determined from the DNA. This specimen's table enumerates about 130,000 clones. The top ten hold 1.5% to 2% of the sample.

Points the paper makes about the study in general: Correlated functional status among segregating V segments might reflect linkage disequilibrium, but an unknown experimental factor could not be ruled out. Three of the identified cytomegalovirus-associated TCR beta chains were confirmed in vitro to be specific for cytomegalovirus antigens. Because counts were too low, about 15 rarely observed V segments, including chromosome 9 orphons, were left out of the earlier analysis of approximately 500 of the donors. In an earlier analysis of more than 500 of the donors, most TCR beta V segments appeared in productive rearrangements about 87% or about 30% of the time, broadly matching IMGT annotations. The presence/absence analyses assumed that sequencing depth was roughly uniform across donors, and that assumption may not be true. A later analysis associated about 16,000 TCR beta sequences with specific HLA alleles at a false discovery rate of 0.05. Because HLA typing was unavailable for some donors at each locus, only the typed subset was used in association tests. Some IMGT-functional V segments, including TRBV6-2 and TRBV6-3, could not be told apart with the 87-base-pair reads, so those segments were excluded. Immune exposure information for the cohort was limited to CMV serostatus. A cluster of highly shared sequence variants was judged likely to be a technical artifact of the sequencing pipeline. A later genetic analysis reported fewer N-insertions in productive TCRs among donors in an Asian-associated ancestry cluster than the roughly 720-donor mean. The cohort was sequenced for TCR beta chains only, and without alpha or paired-chain data the features that could be detected were limited. An association between a missense DCLRE1C variant and V-gene and J-gene trimming of TCR beta chains was found in a later genetic analysis and replicated in an independent cohort. According to a later analysis, TCR association rates differed among HLA loci, with DRB1 alleles showing the most associated TCRs and HLA-C alleles showing the fewest. A later analysis found that most CMV-associated TCR beta chains appeared HLA-restricted, with HLA associations seemingly driven largely by CMV exposure. The authors suggested that the approach could potentially be generalized to other disease states and immunological phenotypes. A further reported finding was that TCR beta sequences accurately predicted the HLA-A and HLA-B alleles for most subjects in the first cohort. In a later analysis, HLA-associated TCR beta chains showed more clonal expansion and lower generation probabilities than non-associated chains that were equally common. When HLA alleles, especially DR and DQ, strongly co-occurred, attributing TCR associations to individual alleles was difficult. In the study, some 160 TCR beta chains were listed as associated with cytomegalovirus. Several of the top co-occurrence clusters appeared to be linked to parvovirus B19, influenza, CMV and Epstein-Barr virus, according to a later analysis. Most TCR sequences were observed very rarely across donors, whereas some public TCRs were present in many individuals. In both the original and validation cohorts, the classifier was reported to diagnose cytomegalovirus status with high specificity and sensitivity.

The CDR3 numbers 13 residues from cysteine through phenylalanine. Only CDR3 DNA is held: 39 bases, read in frame from base 1. V is cut by 5 bases and J by 8 bases, and the space between the germline ends is 15 bases. Reading the germline V gene gives CDR1 SGHTA and CDR2 FQGNSA. The chain was built from TRBV7-2 and TRBJ1-1; there is no confident call for the D gene. This receptor was obtained from a man aged 18 to 30 in good health and CMV-seronegative. Sequencing was done on a sample of PBMCs. The DNA sequence reads TGTGCCAGCAGCCGGGATTATCTGGGGGAAGCTTTCTTT. Its protein reads: CASSRDYLGEAFF.